This T cell receptor beta chain appears in the sequencing data of a study of post-analysis software for immune sequencing data. Notes on this clonotype: Its antigen remains unidentified.

Study-wide findings and caveats: Clustering by F measure revealed strong co-clustering among samples prepared together in one batch. Five or six TRBV segments appeared more often in patients than in controls, and TRBV5-6, TRBV5-1 and TRBV20-1 were among these.

Unique molecular identifiers were built into the TCR beta cDNA libraries. TCRdb reprocessed the PCR reads via MiXCR and lists one record per CDR3 protein. Seen here are hundreds of thousands of distinct CDR3 sequences, 36% observed once, and the top ten hold around 4.8%. The CDR3 runs 14 residues. CDR1 is SGHTA, CDR2 FQGTGA, per germline. The rearrangement links TRBV7-3 to TRBJ2-7; 10 bases match TRBD2. The J call may be in error: the DNA end matches TRBJ2-5 better. This receptor was taken from a girl aged 5 to 17 with multiple sclerosis. Sequencing was performed on blood. The CDR3 DNA reads TGTGCCAGCAGCCTCGGACTAGCGGATGAGACCCAGTACTTC. Residues: CASSLGLADETQYF.